Listed below are T cell receptor beta chains from one sample, sequenced in a study of cytomegalovirus exposure and HLA in healthy donors. Profiling relied on immunoSEQ multiplex PCR, and the TCRdb table lists in-frame clones only, not all of them. The data show hundreds of thousands of clones, around four fifths seen once. What was sequenced was PBMCs. Receptors were obtained from a young woman in good health and CMV-seronegative. Each CDR3 is given with its conserved first and last residue. A D gene is named only where the DNA matches it firmly. Not every row has a clone size; where given, it reads once, few, many or a size class.

V	length	size	J	D	DNA	CDR3
TRBV6-1	14	NA	TRBJ2-5	TRBD1	TGTGCCAGCAGTTTCCGGACAGGTCTAGAGACCCAGTACTTC	CASSFRTGLETQYF
TRBV2	15	NA	TRBJ2-3	NA	TGTGCCAGCACCCGCGATAGGGAAGTCACAGATACGCAGTATTTT	CASTRDREVTDTQYF
TRBV18	13	NA	TRBJ1-3	NA	TGTGCCAGCTCAGAGTTCTCTGGAAACACCATATATTTT	CASSEFSGNTIYF
TRBV5-6	16	NA	TRBJ2-3	NA	TGTGCCAGCAGCTTGTCCTCGGACGGATATACAGATACGCAGTATTTT	CASSLSSDGYTDTQYF
TRBV5-1	16	NA	TRBJ1-4	NA	TGCGCCAGCAGCTTGGCCGGCAGGGATGGTAATGAAAAACTGTTTTTT	CASSLAGRDGNEKLFF
TRBV7-2	14	NA	TRBJ2-3	NA	TGTGCCAGCAGCTTAGGCCCAGCAGCAGATACGCAGTATTTT	CASSLGPAADTQYF
TRBV30	13	few	TRBJ1-2	NA	TGTGCCTGGAGTGTGACCTACGGGTATGGCTACACCTTC	CAWSVTYGYGYTF
TRBV11-2	12	NA	TRBJ2-7	NA	TGTGCCAGCAGCTTACGAGGGCGGGAGCAGTACTTC	CASSLRGREQYF
TRBV29-1	11	NA	TRBJ2-5	NA	TGCAGCGTTGGGATGAAAGAGACCCAGTACTTC	CSVGMKETQYF
TRBV6-5	13	NA	TRBJ2-7	NA	TGTGCCAGCAGTTACTCGATGGCCTACGAGCAGTACTTC	CASSYSMAYEQYF
TRBV7-3	14	once	TRBJ2-3	NA	TGTGCCAGCAGCTTAGCAGTAAAGGCAGATACGCAGTATTTT	CASSLAVKADTQYF
TRBV18	13	NA	TRBJ2-2	NA	TGTGCCAGCTCACTCCCGAACACCGGGGAGCTGTTTTTT	CASSLPNTGELFF
TRBV6-5	15	NA	TRBJ1-2	TRBD1	TGTGCCAGCAAGTTGACAGGGGGCGCAAGAAATGGCTACACCTTC	CASKLTGGARNGYTF
TRBV4-1	17	NA	TRBJ1-2	TRBD1	TGCGCCAGCAGCCAATCCCTCCTGGGGCAGGGGGCTGGAGGCTACACCTTC	CASSQSLLGQGAGGYTF
TRBV4-2	15	NA	TRBJ2-1	NA	TGTGCCAGCAGCCAACGGCGGTCCCGGGTTTGTGAGCAGTTCTTC	CASSQRRSRVCEQFF
TRBV4-2	17	NA	TRBJ2-1	TRBD2	TGTGCCAGCAGCCAAGTGGCGGGGGGCCGCCCCTACAATGAGCAGTTCTTC	CASSQVAGGRPYNEQFF
TRBV6-1	13	NA	TRBJ1-5	NA	TGTGCCAGCAGTGAAGCGCGGCAGCGGCCCCAGCATTTT	CASSEARQRPQHF
TRBV5-1	17	NA	TRBJ1-4	NA	TGCGCCAGCAGCTATTCCCGGGGACCCGGGGGAAATGAAAAACTGTTTTTT	CASSYSRGPGGNEKLFF
TRBV5-4	15	NA	TRBJ1-5	TRBD1	TGTGCCAGCAGCTCCGGGACAGGGGCGGATCAGCCCCAGCATTTT	CASSSGTGADQPQHF
TRBV30	12	NA	TRBJ1-4	NA	TGTGCCTGGAGTGGGGGGGGCGGGAAACTGTTTTTT	CAWSGGGGKLFF
TRBV29-1	14	NA	TRBJ2-7	TRBD1	TGCAGCGTAGCCGGCACCGGGACAGGGGTAGAGCAGTACTTC	CSVAGTGTGVEQYF
TRBV29-1	14	NA	TRBJ1-2	NA	TGCAGCGTTGCAGGGAGCCTCACTAACTATGGCTACACCTTC	CSVAGSLTNYGYTF
TRBV9	14	NA	TRBJ2-6	NA	TGTGCCAGCAGAACTGACTCTGGGGCCAACGTCCTGACTTTC	CASRTDSGANVLTF
TRBV19	15	NA	TRBJ2-5	NA	TGTGCCAGTAGTAATACCCCCCGGGGGAGCGAGACCCAGTACTTC	CASSNTPRGSETQYF
TRBV7-8	18	NA	TRBJ2-3	TRBD2	TGTGCCAGCAGCCCACCCGGGACTAGCGGGCCCCAGAAAGATACGCAGTATTTT	CASSPPGTSGPQKDTQYF
TRBV2	22	NA	TRBJ2-1	NA	TGTGCCAGCAGTGTTTCCGATGGCCCGCCCACTGGTGAGGTAAAATTTAGGGATGAGCAGTTCTTC	CASSVSDGPPTGEVKFRDEQFF
TRBV29-1	14	once	TRBJ2-1	TRBD2	TGCAGCGTCCGGACTAGCGGGAGCTACAATGAGCAGTTCTTC	CSVRTSGSYNEQFF
TRBV27	16	NA	TRBJ2-2	NA	TGTGCCAGCAGCCGTCAGAGGGAACTGGAAACCGGGGAGCTGTTTTTT	CASSRQRELETGELFF
TRBV30	14	NA	TRBJ1-2	NA	TGTGCCTGGAGTGCACGGGGAGGGTTGAATGGCTACACCTTC	CAWSARGGLNGYTF
TRBV2	16	few	TRBJ1-6	TRBD1	TGTGCCAGCAGTGATGCGGGACAGGGGGATAATTCACCCCTCCACTTT	CASSDAGQGDNSPLHF
TRBV9	14	NA	TRBJ2-5	NA	TGTGCCAGCAGCGTAACAGGGAGTTGGGAGACCCAGTACTTC	CASSVTGSWETQYF
TRBV18	15	NA	TRBJ2-3	NA	TGTGCCAGCTCACCTCCGACTAGATTTGAAGATACGCAGTATTTT	CASSPPTRFEDTQYF
TRBV4-1	13	NA	TRBJ2-7	NA	TGCGCCAGCAGTCCCGATCTCTCCTACGAGCAGTACTTC	CASSPDLSYEQYF
TRBV11-2	15	NA	TRBJ2-5	NA	TGTGCCAGCAGCTTAGCGGAGGGCCAGCAAGAGACCCAGTACTTC	CASSLAEGQQETQYF
TRBV2	11	once	TRBJ2-7	NA	TGTGCCAGCCGGGCAGGGGACGAGCAGTACTTC	CASRAGDEQYF
TRBV18	17	few	TRBJ1-6	NA	TGTGCCAGCTCACCACCGGTACGAAACACCGGCGATTCACCCCTCCACTTT	CASSPPVRNTGDSPLHF
TRBV7-2	14	once	TRBJ1-2	TRBD1	TGTGCCAGCAGCTTAGACAGGGGTGACTATGGCTACACCTTC	CASSLDRGDYGYTF
TRBV6-1	16	NA	TRBJ1-2	NA	TGTGCCAGCAGTGCCTCTCTTACTTCTGCTAACTATGGCTACACCTTC	CASSASLTSANYGYTF
TRBV2	15	once	TRBJ1-3	NA	TGTGCCAGCAGTGAACAAAGCGTCTCTGGAAACACCATATATTTT	CASSEQSVSGNTIYF
TRBV19	14	once	TRBJ2-2	NA	TGTGCCAGTAGTCCCGGGTATTACACCGGGGAGCTGTTTTTT	CASSPGYYTGELFF
TRBV27	15	NA	TRBJ2-5	NA	TGTGCCAGCAGTCTCAGGGGCGTCGAAGGGGGGACCCAGTACTTC	CASSLRGVEGGTQYF
TRBV5-1	14	NA	TRBJ2-2	NA	TGCGCCAGCAGCTTGGAGGAGAACACCGGGGAGCTGTTTTTT	CASSLEENTGELFF